These 9 T cell receptor beta chains were sequenced from one sample in a study of cytomegalovirus exposure and HLA in healthy donors (dated by TCRdb to about 2017). The protocol used for the library was the immunoSEQ multiplex PCR assay. For the multiplex PCR, a mixture combining 60 forward primers for TCR Vbeta segments and 13 reverse primers for TCR Jbeta segments was used. The table comes from immuneACCESS by way of TCRdb, which keeps in-frame sequences with V and J called. Part of the clones is missing from these tables; in studies checked, under half for an unresolved V gene and the rest for unknown reasons. The sample table shows about 130,000 clones, and more than 65% are seen once. The ten largest clonotypes hold approximately 2.6% of the sample. The sample comprised PBMCs. These receptors originate from a woman aged 55-69 years in good health and CMV-seropositive.

This chain links TRBV25-1 with TRBJ1-2; tentative D call: TRBD1 (5 bases). V lost 4 bases, J lost 1 base, and 16 bases lay in between. This CDR3 contains 16 residues. Germline V lookup: CDR1 MGHDK, CDR2 SYGVNS. CDR3 sequence: CASSGSGTLGNYGYTF. Written as DNA, the CDR3 is TGTGCCAGCAGTGGGAGCGGGACGCTGGGTAACTATGGCTACACCTTC.

V usage is TRBV5-1 and J usage is TRBJ2-7; the D gene is possibly TRBD1 (6 bases). Germline V gene lookup returns CDR1 SGHRS and CDR2 YFSETQ. The CDR3 extends over 15 amino acids. The ends were cut back, 0 bases at V and 2 bases at J, with 12 bases in the middle. The DNA for the CDR3 is TGCGCCAGCAGCTTGGCCATCGACAGGACCTACGAGCAGTACTTC. Protein: CASSLAIDRTYEQYF.

The chain links TRBV5-6 to TRBJ2-5; TRBD1 might be the D (5 bases). The last part of the DNA fits TRBJ2-7 better; the J call may be wrong. From germline, CDR1 is SGHDT and CDR2 YYEEEE. This CDR3 spans 14 amino acids. CDR3 in DNA: TGTGCCAGCAGCTTCCTGGACACCCCCTACGAGCAGTACTTC. Residues: CASSFLDTPYEQYF.

This clone was found a few times. V is TRBV13 and J is TRBJ2-5; TRBD1 agrees at 7 bases. Germline V gene data show CDR1 as PRHDT and CDR2 as FYEKMQ (reference sequence). The V gene end was trimmed by 4 bases and the J gene end by 2 bases; junction bases not matched to a gene: 1. The length of the CDR3 is 13 residues. The CDR3 is CASSSGQQETQYF. CDR3 DNA: TGTGCCAGCAGCTCGGGACAGCAAGAGACCCAGTACTTC.

The V call is TRBV5-1, the J call TRBJ1-6; TRBD1 matches 10 bases. The J segment lost 8 bases and the V segment lost 8 bases, leaving 4 bases of the junction unmatched. This CDR3 spans 13 amino acids. Germline CDR1 and CDR2: SGHRS and YFSETQ. The CDR3 bases are TGCGCCAGTTCCGGGACAGGGGATTCACCCCTCCACTTT. Its translation is CASSGTGDSPLHF.

V gene TRBV6-6 combines with J gene TRBJ1-5, with no clear D. V was trimmed by 3 bases and J by 3 bases, leaving 6 bases between them. CDR3 length equals 13 residues. Germline CDR1 reads MNHNY; CDR2 reads SVGAGI (reference sequence). The CDR3 loop reads CASSYQANQPQHF. The CDR3 DNA sequence: TGTGCCAGCAGTTATCAAGCCAATCAGCCCCAGCATTTT.

J is TRBJ2-3 and V is TRBV2; 10 bases fit TRBD2. Germline-derived CDR1 and CDR2 are SNHLY and FYNNEI. This CDR3 contains 15 residues. The J segment lost 0 bases and the V segment lost 6 bases, leaving 3 bases of the junction unmatched. CDR3 in amino acids: CASRKRGGSTDTQYF. As DNA, the CDR3 is TGTGCCAGCAGGAAGCGGGGGGGAAGCACAGATACGCAGTATTTT.

The rearrangement uses TRBV7-9 and TRBJ2-1, with 13 bases lining up with TRBD2. Germline lookup yields CDR1 SEHNR and CDR2 FQNEAQ (reference sequence). The V and J ends lost 6 bases and 0 bases, in that order; junction bases with no gene match: 8. This CDR3 comprises 18 residues. CDR3 region: CASRPTSGGAHSYNEQFF. CDR3 DNA sequence: TGTGCCAGCAGACCAACTAGCGGGGGGGCCCACTCCTACAATGAGCAGTTCTTC.

This clone was observed a handful of times. The chain combines TRBV15 with TRBJ2-7, with 8 positions matching TRBD1. The J segment lost 11 bases and the V segment lost 0 bases, leaving 6 bases of the junction unmatched. Germline V gene data show CDR1 as LNHNV and CDR2 as YYDKDF (reference sequence). CDR3 length: 13 amino acids. This CDR3 reads CATSREHRGEKYF. CDR3 DNA: TGTGCCACCAGCAGAGAGCACAGGGGGGAGAAGTACTTC.